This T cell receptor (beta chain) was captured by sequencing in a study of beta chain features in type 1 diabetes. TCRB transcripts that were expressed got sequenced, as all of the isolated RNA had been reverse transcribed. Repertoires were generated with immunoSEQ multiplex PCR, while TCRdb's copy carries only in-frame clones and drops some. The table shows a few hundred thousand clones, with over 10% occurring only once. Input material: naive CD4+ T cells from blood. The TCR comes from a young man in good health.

The CDR3 bases are TGCGCCAGCAGCCATCGAGGGCCGGGACAGGTGGGAGATGAGCAGTTCTTC. Its protein product is CASSHRGPGQVGDEQFF. The rearrangement links TRBV5-1 to TRBJ2-1, with 8 bases matching TRBD1. The CDR3 contains 17 residues. The V and J ends lost 4 bases and 8 bases, in that order; junction bases with no gene match: 17. Germline CDR1 SGHRS, CDR2 YFSETQ.